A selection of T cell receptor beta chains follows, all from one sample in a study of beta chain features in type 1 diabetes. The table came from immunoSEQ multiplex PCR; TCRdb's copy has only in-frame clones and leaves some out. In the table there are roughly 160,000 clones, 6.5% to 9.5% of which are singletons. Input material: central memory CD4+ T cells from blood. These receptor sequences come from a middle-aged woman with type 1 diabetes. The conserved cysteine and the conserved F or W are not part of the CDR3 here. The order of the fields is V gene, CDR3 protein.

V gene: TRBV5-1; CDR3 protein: ASGAGGGLSYEQY
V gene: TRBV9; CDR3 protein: ASSDLAGGPTDTQY
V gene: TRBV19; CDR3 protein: ASSSGQDSQETQY
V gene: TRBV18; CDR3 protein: ASSPDRVEGPQH
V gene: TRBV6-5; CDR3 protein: ASSYSGTGGQETQY
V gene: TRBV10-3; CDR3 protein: AISGTGNTEAF
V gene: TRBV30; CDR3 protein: AWSVTENYGYT
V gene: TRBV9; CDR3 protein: ASSLEPDSPPLH
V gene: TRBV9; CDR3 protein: ASSAGSGGLNTEAF
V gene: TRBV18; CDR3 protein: ASSQRGTLRGTLNEKLF
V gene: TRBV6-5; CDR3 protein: ASIEYSTDTQY
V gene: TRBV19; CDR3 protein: ASSRRGDGYQPQH
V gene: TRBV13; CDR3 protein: ASSLGAGLAGAYEQY
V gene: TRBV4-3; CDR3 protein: ASSPTLLLATGELF
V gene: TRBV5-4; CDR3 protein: ASSSPPGGTEAF
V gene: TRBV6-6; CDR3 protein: ASSYGGRGSGNTIY
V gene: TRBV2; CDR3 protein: ASSEAGGRANVLT
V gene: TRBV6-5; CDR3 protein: ASSSSPGGDEQY
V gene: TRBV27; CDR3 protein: ASTIAGGTDTQY
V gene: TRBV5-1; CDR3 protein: ASSRQMNTEAF
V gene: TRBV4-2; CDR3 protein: ASSQAGGTFVYEQY
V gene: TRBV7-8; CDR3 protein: ASSPREGDTQY
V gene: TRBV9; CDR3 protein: ASSGGHQNQPQH
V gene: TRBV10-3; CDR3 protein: AISESVRVAQN
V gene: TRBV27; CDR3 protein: ASSWGNSPLH
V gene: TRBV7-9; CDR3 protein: ASSGGMNTEAF
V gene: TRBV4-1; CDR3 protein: ASSQDSLAGGPAEQY
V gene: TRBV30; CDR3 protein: AWSRISELF
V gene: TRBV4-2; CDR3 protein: ASSQGDVAKNIQY
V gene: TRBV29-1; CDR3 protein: SVEVDRVDVAF
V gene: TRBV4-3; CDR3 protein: ASSQYRETEAF
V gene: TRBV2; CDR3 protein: ASRTIGGPKPEQF
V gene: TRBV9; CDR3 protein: ASSPRDKGETEAF
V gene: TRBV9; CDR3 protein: ASSVAGGGGTDTQY
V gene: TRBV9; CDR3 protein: ASSEGGSVNYGYT
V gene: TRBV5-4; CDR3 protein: ASISQTNTGELF
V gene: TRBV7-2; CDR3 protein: ASSTNRGDTEAF
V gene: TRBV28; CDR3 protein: ASNLPGQGNYGYT
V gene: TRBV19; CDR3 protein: ASSIDGTGSDHQPQH
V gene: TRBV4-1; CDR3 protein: ASSQGFGGPAKSYGYT
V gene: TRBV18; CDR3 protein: ASSPSRGSEKLF
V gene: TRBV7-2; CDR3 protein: ASNREGREEQY
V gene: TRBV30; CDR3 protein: AWSVRSLNTGELF
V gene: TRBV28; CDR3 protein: ASAREPRTEAF
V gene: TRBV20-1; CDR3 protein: SVGGRSSQF
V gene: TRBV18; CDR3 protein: ASSTSGGAGANVLT
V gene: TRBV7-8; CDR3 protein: ASSSSPTSGRLLRLETQY
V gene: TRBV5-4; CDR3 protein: ASSFPGRHETQY